Listed below are T cell receptor beta chains from one sample, sequenced in a study of vaccination and CD4 T cells after COVID-19. TCRdb itself ran the PCR reads through MiXCR, one entry per CDR3 protein. This sample has 22,000 or so distinct CDR3 sequences, with roughly 50% found just once. Their cognate antigens are unknown. The specimen was CD4+ T cells from blood, cultured in vitro. These receptors originate from a human donor who had recovered from COVID-19. The CDR3 runs from the conserved cysteine through the conserved F or W. D genes are given only for firm matches. Size is stated for part of the rows, as once, few or many counts, or as a class when the clone is expanded.

D: NA
V: TRBV15
size: few
J: TRBJ1-1
DNA: TGTGCCACCAGCAGAGATCTTAGGGGCAGGACGATGAACACTGAAGCTTTCTTT
CDR3: CATSRDLRGRTMNTEAFF

D: NA
V: TRBV2
size: NA
J: TRBJ1-1
DNA: TGTGCCAGCAACCGAGAGGAGGGTGGCACTGAAGCTTTCTTT
CDR3: CASNREEGGTEAFF

D: NA
V: TRBV28
size: NA
J: TRBJ1-2
DNA: TGTGCCAGCAGTTTATCGGCAGGGTATGGCTACACCTTC
CDR3: CASSLSAGYGYTF

D: TRBD1
V: TRBV28
size: NA
J: TRBJ1-1
DNA: TGTGCCAGCACGGACAGGTCGAACACTGAAGCTTTCTTT
CDR3: CASTDRSNTEAFF

D: NA
V: TRBV12-3/TRBV12-4
size: NA
J: TRBJ2-6
DNA: TGTGCCAGCAGTTTAGGAGACTCTGGGGCCAACGTCCTGACTTTC
CDR3: CASSLGDSGANVLTF

D: NA
V: TRBV20-1
size: few
J: TRBJ2-7
DNA: TGCAGTGCTAGAGATCTGAGGGACAATTCGGGCGAGCAGTACTTC
CDR3: CSARDLRDNSGEQYF

D: TRBD1
V: TRBV24-1
size: NA
J: TRBJ2-3
DNA: TGTGCCACCAGTGAGGGACAGGGCTGGGTGGATACGCGGTATTTT
CDR3: CATSEGQGWVDTRYF

D: NA
V: TRBV7-3
size: NA
J: TRBJ1-6
DNA: TGTGCCAGCAGCTTAACGTACCCTCCTAATTCACCCCTCCACTTT
CDR3: CASSLTYPPNSPLHF

D: NA
V: TRBV20-1
size: NA
J: TRBJ1-6
DNA: TGCAGTGCTCGGGTTGGGGGCCAGCCCCTCCACTTT
CDR3: CSARVGGQPLHF

D: TRBD2
V: TRBV9
size: NA
J: TRBJ2-4
DNA: TGTGCCAGCAGCTCAACCGGGACTAGCATCAACATTCAGTACTTC
CDR3: CASSSTGTSINIQYF

D: NA
V: TRBV20-1
size: once
J: TRBJ1-1
DNA: TGCAGTGCTCAGTTACAGGGATGGCACACTGAAGCTTTCTTT
CDR3: CSAQLQGWHTEAFF

D: NA
V: TRBV6-1
size: few
J: TRBJ1-2
DNA: TGTGCCAGCATATTACACCAGGGAAACTATGGCTACACCTTC
CDR3: CASILHQGNYGYTF

D: NA
V: TRBV7-2
size: few
J: TRBJ2-5
DNA: TGTGCCAGTCAATCAGGGCACCAAGAGACCCAGTACTTC
CDR3: CASQSGHQETQYF

D: NA
V: TRBV12-3/TRBV12-4
size: few
J: TRBJ1-2
DNA: TGTGCCAGCAGTTCCGGTTATGGCTACACCTTC
CDR3: CASSSGYGYTF

D: TRBD1
V: TRBV28
size: NA
J: TRBJ1-2
DNA: TGTGCCAGCAGACGTGGGACAGTTAACTATGGCTACACCTTC
CDR3: CASRRGTVNYGYTF

D: TRBD2
V: TRBV20-1
size: few
J: TRBJ2-1
DNA: TGCAGTGCTAGAGCGGTAGCGGGAGCCGATGAGCAGTTCTTC
CDR3: CSARAVAGADEQFF

D: TRBD1
V: TRBV28
size: NA
J: TRBJ2-2
DNA: TGTGCCAGCCGCGTAGGGGGCCAGAACACCGGGGAGCTGTTTTTT
CDR3: CASRVGGQNTGELFF

D: NA
V: TRBV6-1
size: few
J: TRBJ2-3
DNA: TGTGCCAGCACGGCCCCATATGGAGGGCCTGGAGATACGCAGTATTTT
CDR3: CASTAPYGGPGDTQYF

D: NA
V: TRBV6-1
size: NA
J: TRBJ2-2
DNA: TGTGCCAGCAGCCGGCGGACAGCGAACACCGGGGAGCTGTTTTTT
CDR3: CASSRRTANTGELFF

D: NA
V: TRBV7-2
size: NA
J: TRBJ1-5
DNA: TGTGCCAGCAAAGGGGTTGCAGGCAATCAGCCCCAGCATTTT
CDR3: CASKGVAGNQPQHF

D: TRBD1
V: TRBV12-3/TRBV12-4
size: NA
J: TRBJ2-3
DNA: TGTGCCAGCAGTCCCTCTTGGGGACAGGGGGCGACAGATACGCAGTATTTT
CDR3: CASSPSWGQGATDTQYF

D: TRBD1
V: TRBV7-3
size: NA
J: TRBJ1-1
DNA: TGTGCCAGCAGCCCGCGGACAGGGTTGGGAGCTGAAGCTTTCTTT
CDR3: CASSPRTGLGAEAFF

D: NA
V: TRBV10-3
size: NA
J: TRBJ1-1
DNA: TGTGCCATCGCCCGAACCGGGGGTGGGGGCACTGAAGCTTTCTTT
CDR3: CAIARTGGGGTEAFF

D: NA
V: TRBV30
size: NA
J: TRBJ1-5
DNA: TGTGCCTGGAGTGTACCCGGCTATAGCAATCAGCCCCAGCATTTT
CDR3: CAWSVPGYSNQPQHF

D: NA
V: TRBV24-1
size: few
J: TRBJ1-2
DNA: TGTGCCACCAGTGATGGCGGCGGGGGGTATGGCTACACCTTC
CDR3: CATSDGGGGYGYTF

D: TRBD1
V: TRBV7-9
size: NA
J: TRBJ1-6
DNA: TGTGCCAGCAGCCCGGGACAGAACCTCTCACCCCTCCACTTT
CDR3: CASSPGQNLSPLHF

D: TRBD1
V: TRBV10-1
size: NA
J: TRBJ1-6
DNA: TGCGCCAGCAGTGGGGGGACAGAGAATTCACCCCTCCACTTT
CDR3: CASSGGTENSPLHF

D: NA
V: TRBV24-1
size: NA
J: TRBJ2-7
DNA: TGTGCCACCAGTGATATTCAGGGGGGAGTCGGCGAGCAGTACTTC
CDR3: CATSDIQGGVGEQYF

D: NA
V: TRBV7-9
size: few
J: TRBJ2-6
DNA: TGTGCCAGCAGCCCCATCGTCTCTGGGGCCAACGTCCTGACTTTC
CDR3: CASSPIVSGANVLTF

D: NA
V: TRBV2
size: NA
J: TRBJ2-1
DNA: TGTGCCAGCAGTGACGCGGCGACCAGTAATGAGCAGTTCTTC
CDR3: CASSDAATSNEQFF

D: NA
V: TRBV10-3
size: few
J: TRBJ2-2
DNA: TGTGCCACGGCCCGGGGGAAGGGCACCGGGGAGCTGTTTTTT
CDR3: CATARGKGTGELFF

D: TRBD1
V: TRBV6-1
size: NA
J: TRBJ2-6
DNA: TGTGCCAGCAAAATAACAGGGGCTGGGGCCAACGTCCTGACTTTC
CDR3: CASKITGAGANVLTF

D: NA
V: TRBV15
size: NA
J: TRBJ2-7
DNA: TGTGCGACCAGAGATTCCTACGAGCAGTACTTC
CDR3: CATRDSYEQYF

D: NA
V: TRBV28
size: NA
J: TRBJ1-2
DNA: TGTGCCAGCAGCCTCGTAGGGGGTGGCTACACCTTC
CDR3: CASSLVGGGYTF

D: NA
V: TRBV12-3/TRBV12-4
size: NA
J: TRBJ2-5
DNA: TGTGCCAGCAGTTTCCCCCCCCCAAAGACCCAGTACTTC
CDR3: CASSFPPPKTQYF

D: NA
V: TRBV4-3
size: NA
J: TRBJ2-5
DNA: TGCGCCAGCAGCCAAGAGATCAGGGGCGACCAGTACTTC
CDR3: CASSQEIRGDQYF

D: NA
V: TRBV6-4
size: few
J: TRBJ2-3
DNA: TGTGCCAGCAGTGAAGGCAGGGAAAATACGCAGTATTTT
CDR3: CASSEGRENTQYF

D: NA
V: TRBV12-3/TRBV12-4
size: NA
J: TRBJ2-2
DNA: TGTGCCAGCAGACGTATCGAACACACCGGGGAGCTGTTTTTT
CDR3: CASRRIEHTGELFF

D: NA
V: TRBV29-1
size: NA
J: TRBJ1-2
DNA: TGCAGCGTCCCAAAAGGACAGCTAGGCTACACCTTC
CDR3: CSVPKGQLGYTF

D: TRBD1
V: TRBV30
size: NA
J: TRBJ2-7
DNA: TGTGCCTGGAGGGGCAGGGGGCTGGCGAACTCCTACGAGCAGTACTTC
CDR3: CAWRGRGLANSYEQYF

D: NA
V: TRBV5-1
size: NA
J: TRBJ2-6
DNA: TGCGCCAGCACGACAGGCCCCTCTGGGGCCAACGTCCTGACTTTC
CDR3: CASTTGPSGANVLTF

D: TRBD2
V: TRBV7-2
size: NA
J: TRBJ2-1
DNA: TGTGCCAGCAGCCCTAGCGGGAGCTCCTACAATGAGCAGTTCTTC
CDR3: CASSPSGSSYNEQFF

D: NA
V: TRBV6-5
size: few
J: TRBJ1-1
DNA: TGTGCCAGCAGTTTATACAGGGAGGGCACTGAAGCTTTCTTT
CDR3: CASSLYREGTEAFF